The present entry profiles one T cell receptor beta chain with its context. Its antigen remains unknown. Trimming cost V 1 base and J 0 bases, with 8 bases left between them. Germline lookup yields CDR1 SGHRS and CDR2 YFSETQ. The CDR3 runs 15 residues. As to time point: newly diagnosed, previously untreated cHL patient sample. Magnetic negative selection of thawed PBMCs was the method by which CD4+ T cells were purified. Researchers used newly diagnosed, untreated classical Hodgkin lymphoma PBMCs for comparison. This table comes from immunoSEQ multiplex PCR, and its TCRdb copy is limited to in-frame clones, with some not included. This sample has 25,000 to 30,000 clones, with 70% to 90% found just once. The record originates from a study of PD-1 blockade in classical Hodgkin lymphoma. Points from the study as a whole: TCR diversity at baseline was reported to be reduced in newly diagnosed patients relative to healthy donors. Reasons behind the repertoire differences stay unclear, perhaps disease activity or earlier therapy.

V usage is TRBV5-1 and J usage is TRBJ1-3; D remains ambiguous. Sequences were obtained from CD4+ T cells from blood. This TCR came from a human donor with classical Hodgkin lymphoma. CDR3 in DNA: TGCGCCAGCAGCTTGCCCAGCCTCTCTGGAAACACCATATATTTT. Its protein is CASSLPSLSGNTIYF.